The subject of this entry is one T cell receptor beta chain. TCRdb keeps only in-frame clones here, not all; method: immunoSEQ multiplex PCR. Seen here are 200,000 to 250,000 clones, about 80% observed once, and the top ten hold around 1.8%. V lost 4 bases, J lost 5 bases, and 17 bases lay in between. There are 15 residues in the CDR3. Germline loops: CDR1 MGHRA, CDR2 YSYEKL. The entry originates in a study of blood T cell repertoires in COVID-19. Looking at the study overall: Collection of acute and convalescent COVID-19 samples took place in the United States, Italy and Spain.

This rearrangement joins TRBV4-1 to TRBJ1-1; D ambiguous. The receptor's source is an elderly woman with acute or convalescent COVID-19. The sample taken for sequencing was peripheral blood. As DNA, the CDR3 is TGCGCCAGCAGCCCCCCTTTCACCGGAGGTACTGAAGCTTTCTTT. Amino acids: CASSPPFTGGTEAFF.